This T cell receptor beta chain was recovered during a study of OX40 agonist ivuxolimab in advanced cancers. Background on the whole study: Ivuxolimab was a fully human IgG2 agonistic monoclonal antibody targeting the costimulatory receptor OX40 (CD134). Intravenous ivuxolimab was administered to patients every 2 weeks at six dose levels: 0.01, 0.1, 0.3, 1.5, 3 and 10 mg/kg. Among the approximately 50 dose-escalation patients, approximately 20 had hepatocellular carcinoma, about 15 melanoma, 9 renal cell carcinoma and 9 head and neck cancer. In the dose-escalation cohort, 75% to 85% of patients were male, and the mean age was approximately 60 years with a range of roughly 20 to 80. Patients were allowed to have had prior anti-PD-1, anti-PD-L1 or anti-CTLA-4 therapy, and around 37% of the dose-escalation patients had previously received checkpoint inhibitors. Three dose-escalation patients achieved partial responses, one with hepatocellular carcinoma and two with cutaneous melanoma. Peripheral TCRbeta sequencing was intended to test whether TCR sequence diversity was altered and clonal T-cell expansion was caused by ivuxolimab. The monotherapy dose-escalation portion (N of about 57 patients) of the phase I ivuxolimab trial is reported in the paper. Results the study describes overall, beyond this receptor: Low levels of normalized T-cell clonal expansion were also shown by some nonresponding patients. At doses of 0.1 to 3.0 mg/kg, clonal expansion of both CD4+ and CD8+ blood T cells was observed from baseline to week 6. In partial responders in the 0.1-3.0 mg/kg groups, normalized peripheral clonal expansion was found to be among the lowest, especially among CD8+ T cells. The antigen specificity of the clonally expanded peripheral T cells was not determined. On average, CD8+ T cells showed more expanded clones than CD4+ T cells after ivuxolimab.

For sequencing of the TCRbeta CDR3 region, genomic DNA was extracted from the sorted cells. TCRbeta CDR3 regions were sequenced using the immunoSEQ Assay. TCRdb took over this immuneACCESS table, retaining in-frame rearrangements with V and J assigned. Such tables are incomplete; in checked studies, under half of the missing clones stem from an unresolved V gene, and the remainder is unexplained. The sample includes about 59,000 clones, with 85% observed a single time. The leading ten clones occupy around 3.8% of the sample. The trial excluded patients who had a history of autoimmune disease or were on systemic immunosuppression. Peripheral blood for TCR sequencing was collected from all dose cohorts at baseline, on cycle 4 day 1, and on cycle 7 day 1. Samples were obtained from an open-label, multicenter, first-in-human phase I dose-escalation trial of ivuxolimab. The trial enrolled adults with locally advanced or metastatic head and neck squamous cell, hepatocellular, melanoma or renal cell carcinoma. CD4+ and CD8+ T cells were sorted separately from peripheral blood before TCR sequencing.

As for this clone: Its cognate antigen has yet to be identified. The sample holds no much larger clone one base away, and base qualities are not on file.

A distance of 15 bases separates the germline ends of V and J, which lose 2 bases and 0 bases respectively. The CDR3 starts with the cysteine, ends with the phenylalanine, and has 17 residues. The entry retains the CDR3 DNA only, 51 bases that are in frame from base 1. From a lookup of the germline V gene, CDR1 and CDR2 are MDHEN and SYDVKM. The sequence was collected from an adult with an advanced solid tumor such as melanoma, head and neck, liver or kidney cancer. The chain is assembled from TRBV28 and TRBJ2-3, with TRBD2 tentatively as D gene (7 bases match). The sequencing here drew on CD4+ or CD8+ T cells sorted from blood, taken in a trial of the OX40 agonist ivuxolimab. Read as DNA, the sequence is TGTGCCAGCAGTTTACCCCCGGCGGGGGCAAGCACAGATACGCAGTATTTT. Protein translation: CASSLPPAGASTDTQYF.